Listed here are 30 T cell receptor beta chains from one sample, sequenced in a study of Graves' ophthalmopathy and Graves' hyperthyroidism. RNA transcripts provided the template for amplifying TCR beta CDR3 regions. The first-round RT-PCR employed HTBI primers together with the Qiagen OneStep RT-PCR kit. A multiplex PCR was then performed as the second round. TCRdb independently ran MiXCR on the multiplex PCR reads; one entry per CDR3 protein. Altogether around 670,000 distinct CDR3 sequences are present, 40% being singletons, with the ten largest covering 44%. What was sequenced was peripheral blood. These receptors were obtained from an adult man with Graves' ophthalmopathy.

This clonotype came up a few times. The junction and the germline gene differ at one end; a read error may be behind it. The gene calls are TRBV25-1 and TRBJ2-2; 9 positions match TRBD2. This CDR3 contains 15 residues. Germline V CDR1 and CDR2: MGHDK, SYGVNS. The CDR3 nucleotides read TGTGCCACCAGTGACCAGCTAGCGGGGCCCGGGGAGCTGTTTTTT. This codes for CATSDQLAGPGELFF.

The J gene is TRBJ1-1, the V gene TRBV13; TRBD1 might be the D (6 bases). Trimming left V 6 bases short and J 2 bases short, with 13 bases between. Germline V gene sequence: CDR1 PRHDT, CDR2 FYEKMQ (reference sequence). CDR3 length: 14 amino acids. The CDR3 coding sequence is TGTGCCAGCAGTTACTACGGGGGCAACACTGAAGCTTTCTTT. As protein: CASSYYGGNTEAFF. Full variable domain (remainder filled in from reference TRBV13 and TRBJ1-1): AAGVIQSPRHLIKEKRETATLKCYPIPRHDTVYWYQQGPGQDPQFLISFYEKMQSDKGSIPDRFSAQQFSDYHSELNMSSLELGDSALYFCASSYYGGNTEAFFGQGTRLTVV.

About this clonotype: This may be a read error: a much more frequent sequence differs by one nucleotide. V is TRBV12-3 or TRBV12-4 and J is TRBJ1-2; TRBD1 is a possible D gene (6 bases). V was trimmed by 6 bases and J by 7 bases, leaving 18 bases between them. The CDR3 is 14 amino acids. CDR3 coding DNA: TGTGCCAGCAGGTCCCAGGGGTCTAGGTCTGGCTACACCTTC. Protein product: CASRSQGSRSGYTF.

This clonotype was recorded at least ten times. The rearrangement uses TRBV5-1 and TRBJ2-7; 12 nucleotides agree with TRBD2. This CDR3 has 14 residues. Germline CDR1 and CDR2: SGHRS and YFSETQ. After removal of 2 bases from V and 5 bases from J, the junction contained 2 bases not matched to a gene. The CDR3 nucleotides are TGCGCCAGCAGCTTACTAGCGGGAGGTAACGAGCAGTACTTC. This encodes CASSLLAGGNEQYF.

The chain has TRBV7-9 and TRBJ2-6, with D maybe TRBD2 (5 bases). Germline CDR1 reads SEHNR; CDR2 reads FQNEAQ (reference sequence). This CDR3 comprises 14 residues. Trimming removed 2 bases from V and 5 bases from J, with 7 bases in between. CDR3 coding DNA: TGTGCCAGCAGCTTAACCGGGAGGGCCAACGTCCTGACTTTC. This codes for CASSLTGRANVLTF.

This clonotype was recorded a few times. The chain couples TRBV5-6 to TRBJ1-2; TRBD1 matches 8 bases. With 2 bases clipped from V and 8 bases from J, the junction kept 8 bases outside the gene matches. Germline V gives CDR1 SGHDT, CDR2 YYEEEE. This CDR3 contains 14 residues. CDR3 nucleotides: TGTGCCAGCAGCTTATACAGGGGGACTCAAGGCTACACCTTC. Translated: CASSLYRGTQGYTF.

The chain is built from TRBV29-1 and TRBJ2-5; a possible D gene is TRBD2 (7 bases). Germline V gene lookup returns CDR1 SQVTM and CDR2 ANQGSEA. V shed 3 bases and J shed 1 base, with 21 bases lying between them. The CDR3 runs to 17 residues. The CDR3 is CSVEWVVGGPIQETQYF. DNA for the CDR3: TGCAGCGTTGAGTGGGTAGTGGGGGGGCCCATCCAAGAGACCCAGTACTTC.

This chain joins TRBV9 and TRBJ2-5; 7 bases agree with TRBD1. CDR1 and CDR2 from the germline V gene are SGDLS and YYNGEE. V gave up 4 bases and J gave up 2 bases; unmatched junction bases: 5. The CDR3 is 14 amino acids. CDR3 in DNA: TGTGCCAGCAGCCCAAGCAGGGGGCAAGAGACCCAGTACTTC. This codes for CASSPSRGQETQYF.

J is TRBJ1-1 and V is TRBV10-3, with TRBD1 as a possible D gene (6 bases). Germline CDR1 and CDR2: ENHRY and SYGVKD. Trimming stripped 10 bases from V and 6 bases from J, with 12 bases between. The CDR3 runs 11 residues. CDR3 protein: CATAGDPEAFF. CDR3 bases: TGTGCCACTGCAGGGGATCCTGAAGCTTTCTTT.

The table lists this clonotype with a few counts. The J gene is TRBJ2-2, the V gene TRBV2; D is possibly TRBD1 (6 bases). Deletions cut 9 bases from V and 2 bases from J, with 13 bases between. Germline CDR1 SNHLY, CDR2 FYNNEI. This CDR3 is 14 amino acids long. In nucleotides, the CDR3 is TGTGCCAGAGAGACAGGCACTAACACCGGGGAGCTGTTTTTT. It translates to CARETGTNTGELFF.

This clonotype has just a few counts. At one end, the junction sequence differs from germline, possibly due to a read error. The chain uses TRBV2 and TRBJ1-1; D gene ambiguous. CDR3 length equals 15 residues. Germline assignment: CDR1 SNHLY and CDR2 FYNNEI. This CDR3 is CASSQERSMNTEAFF. The CDR3 bases are TGCGCCAGCAGCCAAGAACGCAGCATGAACACTGAAGCTTTCTTT.

This clonotype was seen repeatedly, ten times or more. The V and J genes are TRBV2 and TRBJ2-5; D remains unclear. The CDR3 totals 14 residues. V shed 4 bases and J shed 2 bases, with 11 bases lying between them. Germline CDR1 is SNHLY and CDR2 is FYNNEI. The CDR3 coding sequence is TGTGCCAGCAGTGGCCAGACCCTACAAGAGACCCAGTACTTC. Protein sequence: CASSGQTLQETQYF.

This clonotype came up many times. The chain joins TRBV5-6 to TRBJ2-7; D is ambiguous. Between the trimmed V and J ends, which lost 2 bases and 3 bases, there was a span of 9 bases. This CDR3 has 13 residues. CDR1 and CDR2 from the germline V gene are SGHDT and YYEEEE. The CDR3 bases are TGTGCCAGCAGCTTAGAACAGAGCTACGAGCAGTACTTC. Amino acid sequence: CASSLEQSYEQYF.

The rearrangement joins TRBV2 to TRBJ2-6, with D possibly TRBD2 on 5 matching bases. From germline, CDR1 is SNHLY and CDR2 FYNNEI. V was shortened by 5 bases and J by 0 bases, with 17 bases between the two germline ends. CDR3 size: 18 residues. This CDR3 reads CASSPSLFRDSGANVLTF. The CDR3 DNA reads as TGTGCCAGCAGTCCGTCATTATTCCGGGACTCTGGGGCCAACGTCCTGACTTTC. Full variable domain (missing parts from reference TRBV2 and TRBJ2-6): EPEVTQTPSHQVTQMGQEVILRCVPISNHLYFYWYRQILGQKVEFLVSFYNNEISEKSEIFDDQFSVERPDGSNFTLKIRSTKLEDSAMYFCASSPSLFRDSGANVLTFGAGSRLTVL.

In this sample, this clonotype turned up a few times. V is TRBV5-8 and J is TRBJ2-6; D possibly corresponds to TRBD1 (5 bases). V lost 1 base, J lost 0 bases, and 20 bases lay in between. The V gene's germline CDR1 is SGHTS and CDR2 YDEGEE. This CDR3 is built from 20 residues. This chain's CDR3 is CASSLRQLPTGYSGANVLTF. The CDR3 DNA sequence: TGTGCCAGCAGCTTGCGGCAGCTGCCCACAGGTTACTCTGGGGCCAACGTCCTGACTTTC. The whole variable domain, filled in from reference TRBV5-8 and TRBJ2-6, reads EAGVTQSPTHLIKTRGQQATLRCSPISGHTSVYWYQQALGLGLQFLLWYDEGEERNRGNFPPRFSGRQFPNYSSELNVNALELEDSALYLCASSLRQLPTGYSGANVLTFGAGSRLTVL.

The V and J genes are TRBV11-1 and TRBJ1-6; D is ambiguous. The germline CDR1 and CDR2 sequences are SGHAT and FQDESV (reference sequence). V was shortened by 11 bases and J by 9 bases, with 5 bases between the two germline ends. The CDR3 extends over 9 amino acids. CDR3 protein: CALASPLHF. CDR3 bases: TGTGCCCTGGCTTCACCCCTCCACTTT.

This clonotype was counted ten times or more. The CDR3, as DNA: TGTGCCAGCAGCAGGGACAGGTTCTACTCTGGGGCCAACGTCCTGACTTTC. This gives the protein CASSRDRFYSGANVLTF. V usage is TRBV2 and J usage is TRBJ2-6; 8 positions agree with TRBD1. This CDR3 spans 17 amino acids. V shed 6 bases and J 0 bases; nucleotides not matched to a gene: 7. From germline, CDR1 is SNHLY and CDR2 FYNNEI.

This chain joins TRBV19 and TRBJ2-7, with D tentatively TRBD1 or TRBD2 (7 bases each). V was clipped by 9 bases and J by 5 bases, with 29 bases between them. The germline gives CDR1 LNHDA, CDR2 SQIVND (reference sequence). This CDR3 has 17 residues. CDR3 bases: TGTGCCAGCAGTCCCCGACAGGGTTGGGAGGGCCGCCACGAGCAGTACTTC. It encodes CASSPRQGWEGRHEQYF.

This clonotype was recorded at least ten times. V and J are TRBV18 and TRBJ1-2; D is undetermined. Trimming left V 3 bases short and J 2 bases short, with 7 bases between. The germline V gene encodes CDR1 KGHSH and CDR2 LQKENI. The length of the CDR3 is 13 residues. CDR3 region: CASSPNGNYGYTF. For the CDR3, the DNA is TGTGCCAGCTCACCGAACGGGAACTATGGCTACACCTTC.

This clonotype was observed many times. The chain joins TRBV7-9 to TRBJ2-7, with TRBD1 as a possible D gene (6 bases). The CDR3 runs 13 residues. Germline CDR1 is SEHNR and CDR2 is FQNEAQ (reference sequence). V gave up 5 bases and J gave up 3 bases, with 11 bases separating them. The CDR3 DNA follows: TGTGCCAGCAGCGCGACAGGATTCTACGAGCAGTACTTC. This translates into CASSATGFYEQYF.

This clonotype came up a few times. The J gene is TRBJ1-3, the V gene TRBV7-2; D not resolved. Germline CDR1 and CDR2: SGHTA and FQGNSA. V was pared by 0 bases and J by 0 bases, with 15 bases between. This CDR3 region has 18 residues. The CDR3 DNA sequence: TGTGCCAGCAGCTTAGCCAATGGAGGGCGGTTCTCTGGAAACACCATATATTTT. Its protein is CASSLANGGRFSGNTIYF.

The J gene is TRBJ2-7, the V gene TRBV12-3 or TRBV12-4; 8 bases are shared with TRBD1. The CDR3 is 15 residues long. V lost 9 bases to trimming and J lost 2 bases; unmatched junction nucleotides: 12. CDR3 loop: CARPCSGGSAYEQYF. The CDR3 DNA sequence: TGTGCCAGACCCTGCTCAGGGGGCTCGGCCTACGAGCAGTACTTC.

This clonotype was seen a few times. This chain connects TRBV7-9 to TRBJ1-1; unclear D gene. In germline, CDR1 is SEHNR, CDR2 FQNEAQ (reference sequence). Trimming took off 5 bases at V and 2 bases at J, with 15 bases between the two ends. This CDR3 region has 15 residues. The CDR3 protein is CASSQRRPTNTEAFF. For the CDR3, the DNA is TGTGCCAGCAGCCAAAGGCGGCCGACCAACACTGAAGCTTTCTTT.

The J gene is TRBJ2-2, the V gene TRBV20-1; D assignment may be TRBD1 or TRBD2 (6 bases each). Germline V gene lookup returns CDR1 DFQATT and CDR2 SNEGSKA (reference sequence). The CDR3 extends over 13 amino acids. The V and J ends lost 6 bases and 6 bases respectively, with 14 bases between them. CDR3 coding DNA: TGCAGTGCCCGCGAGGGGGGCCCCGGGGAGCTGTTTTTT. Amino acid sequence: CSAREGGPGELFF.

There are many counts of this clonotype. The rearrangement uses TRBV7-9 and TRBJ2-5; 7 nucleotides line up with TRBD2. Germline-derived CDR1 and CDR2 are SEHNR and FQNEAQ (reference sequence). With V trimmed by 2 bases and J by 2 bases, 11 bases remained unmatched. This CDR3 has 17 amino acids. CDR3 sequence: CASSLPSELAAQETQYF. DNA of the CDR3: TGTGCCAGCAGCTTACCCTCCGAGCTAGCGGCACAAGAGACCCAGTACTTC.

In this sample, this clonotype turned up many times. The rearrangement uses TRBV6-5 and TRBJ2-7; 16 positions agree with TRBD2. CDR1 MNHEY and CDR2 SVGAGI come from the germline V gene. The CDR3 covers 16 residues. Trimming took 6 bases from V and 2 from J; bases not matched to a gene: 4. CDR3 DNA sequence: TGTGCCAGCAGAGCCGGGACTAGCGGGAGGGCCTACGAGCAGTACTTC. Translation: CASRAGTSGRAYEQYF.

J is TRBJ2-7 and V is TRBV7-3; D possibly corresponds to TRBD2 (6 bases). The CDR3 length is 15 residues. V shed 1 base and J shed 9 bases, with 19 bases lying between them. In germline, CDR1 is SGHTA, CDR2 FQGTGA. CDR3 protein: CASSLKAGRSSVQYF. CDR3 DNA: TGTGCCAGCAGCTTAAAAGCGGGCAGGAGTTCGGTGCAGTACTTC.

The chain has TRBV20-1 and TRBJ2-5, with TRBD1 matching over 9 bases. CDR3 length: 15 amino acids. Trimming took 3 bases from V and 2 from J; bases not matched to a gene: 7. Germline CDR1 is DFQATT and CDR2 is SNEGSKA (reference sequence). CDR3 DNA: TGCAGTGCTAGTACCGGGACAGGGTGGCAAGAGACCCAGTACTTC. As protein: CSASTGTGWQETQYF.

This clonotype was detected a few times. The V call is TRBV11-3, the J call TRBJ2-7, with D perhaps matching TRBD2 (6 bases). Germline lookup yields CDR1 SGHNT and CDR2 YENEEA. The CDR3 is 22 residues long. Trimming shortened V by 1 base and J by 5 bases, and 36 bases separated the two germline ends. The CDR3 reads CASSLGFVPRGVIGGIHHEQYF. DNA for the CDR3: TGTGCCAGCAGCTTAGGGTTTGTCCCCCGGGGAGTAATAGGCGGGATTCACCACGAGCAGTACTTC.

This clonotype was recorded many times. The V and J genes are TRBV2 and TRBJ2-7; 9 bases map to TRBD1. The CDR3 spans 13 residues. J lost 5 bases, V lost 6 bases, and 5 bases had no gene match. CDR1 SNHLY and CDR2 FYNNEI come from the germline V gene. This chain's CDR3 is CASRWGQGNEQYF. In DNA, the CDR3 is TGTGCCAGCAGGTGGGGACAGGGCAACGAGCAGTACTTC.